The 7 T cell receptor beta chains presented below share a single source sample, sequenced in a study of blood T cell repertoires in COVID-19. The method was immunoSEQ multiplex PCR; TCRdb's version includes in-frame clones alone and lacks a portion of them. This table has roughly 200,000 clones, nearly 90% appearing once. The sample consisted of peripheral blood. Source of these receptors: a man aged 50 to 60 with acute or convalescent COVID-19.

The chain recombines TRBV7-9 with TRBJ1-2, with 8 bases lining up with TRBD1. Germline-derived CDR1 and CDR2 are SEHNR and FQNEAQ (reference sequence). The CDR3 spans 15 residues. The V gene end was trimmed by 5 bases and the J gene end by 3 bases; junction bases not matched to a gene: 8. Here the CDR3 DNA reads TGTGCCAGCAGCATTCAGGGGGCGCTGGACTATGGCTACACCTTC. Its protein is CASSIQGALDYGYTF.

The CDR3 reads CASSEGGGETQYF. The CDR3 coding sequence is TGTGCCAGCAGTGAAGGCGGGGGCGAGACCCAGTACTTC. The chain links TRBV2 to TRBJ2-5; TRBD2 might be the D (7 bases). V was cut by 1 base and J by 5 bases, with 8 bases left in between. The germline V gene encodes CDR1 SNHLY and CDR2 FYNNEI. CDR3 size: 13 residues.

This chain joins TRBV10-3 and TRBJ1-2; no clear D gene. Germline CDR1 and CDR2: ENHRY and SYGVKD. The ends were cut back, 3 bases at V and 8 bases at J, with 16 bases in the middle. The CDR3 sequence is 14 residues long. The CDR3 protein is CAISDRGGVSGYTF. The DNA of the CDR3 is TGTGCCATCAGTGATCGGGGAGGTGTGAGCGGCTACACCTTC.

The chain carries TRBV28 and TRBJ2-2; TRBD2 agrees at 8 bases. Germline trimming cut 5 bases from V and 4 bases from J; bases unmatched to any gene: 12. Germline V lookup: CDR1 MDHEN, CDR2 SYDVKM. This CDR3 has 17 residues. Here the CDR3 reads CASSPRLAGSITGELFF. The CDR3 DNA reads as TGTGCCAGCAGTCCGCGGTTAGCGGGAAGTATCACCGGGGAGCTGTTTTTT.

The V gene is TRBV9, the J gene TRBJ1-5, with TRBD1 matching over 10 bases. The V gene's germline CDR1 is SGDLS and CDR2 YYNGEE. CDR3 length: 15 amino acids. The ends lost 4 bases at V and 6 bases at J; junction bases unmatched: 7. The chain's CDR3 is CASSPGQGDFQPQHF. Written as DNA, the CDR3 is TGTGCCAGCAGCCCCGGACAGGGGGACTTTCAGCCCCAGCATTTT.

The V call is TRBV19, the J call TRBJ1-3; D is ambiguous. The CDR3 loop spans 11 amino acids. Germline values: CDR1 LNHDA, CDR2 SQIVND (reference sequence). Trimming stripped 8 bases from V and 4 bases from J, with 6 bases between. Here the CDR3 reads CASQQGNTIYF. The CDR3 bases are TGTGCCAGTCAACAGGGAAACACCATATATTTT.

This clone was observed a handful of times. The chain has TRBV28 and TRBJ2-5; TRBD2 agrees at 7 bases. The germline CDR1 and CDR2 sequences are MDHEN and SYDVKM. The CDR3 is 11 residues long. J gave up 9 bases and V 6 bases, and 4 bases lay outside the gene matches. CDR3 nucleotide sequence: TGTGCCAGCAGCTCCCGGGGGGCCCAGTACTTC. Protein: CASSSRGAQYF.